This is a list of T cell receptor beta chains from one sample in a study of spatial heterogeneity in lung cancer. TCRdb re-called the 5' RACE reads through MiXCR, storing one row per CDR3 protein. The sample has 50,000 to 75,000 distinct CDR3 sequences; around 6% are singletons. Specimen: PBMCs, collected at surgery. The receptors originated from a female donor with early-stage non-small cell lung cancer. Each CDR3 is given with its conserved first and last residue. The D gene is left open where the match is weak. The size of a clone is reported for some rows only, either as once, few or many, or as a class for expanded clones.

few	TRBJ2-4	.	TRBV12-3/TRBV12-4	14	CASSSLGNRGIQYF	TGTGCCAGCAGTTCTTTGGGCAATCGAGGCATTCAGTACTTC
many	TRBJ1-5	.	TRBV28	12	CASSLGNQPQHF	TGTGCCAGCAGTTTAGGGAATCAGCCCCAGCATTTT
many	TRBJ1-1	.	TRBV28	17	CASSFTSNGVWSTEAFF	TGTGCCAGCAGTTTCACCTCTAACGGGGTATGGAGCACTGAAGCTTTCTTT
many	TRBJ2-3	.	TRBV12-3/TRBV12-4	11	CASSLGGSQYF	TGTGCCAGCAGTTTAGGGGGGTCGCAGTATTTT
many	TRBJ1-1	.	TRBV5-6	11	CASSSETEAFF	TGTGCCAGCAGCTCCGAAACTGAAGCTTTCTTT
many	TRBJ2-1	TRBD2	TRBV5-1	15	CASSSGLAGYNEQFF	TGCGCCAGCAGTTCCGGACTAGCGGGGTACAATGAGCAGTTCTTC
few	TRBJ1-1	.	TRBV29-1	13	CSASDQSVTEAFF	TGCAGCGCCTCGGACCAATCAGTCACTGAAGCTTTCTTT
many	TRBJ1-4	.	TRBV7-9	15	CASKSGPSTNEKLFF	TGTGCCAGCAAATCAGGACCTTCAACTAATGAAAAACTGTTTTTT
.	TRBJ2-1	TRBD2	TRBV29-1	15	CSGEKGLAGGPGQFF	TGCAGCGGCGAAAAAGGACTAGCGGGAGGGCCGGGGCAGTTCTTC
many	TRBJ2-3	TRBD2	TRBV9	16	CASSVGSSGIADTQYF	TGTGCCAGCAGCGTAGGGTCGAGCGGGATTGCAGATACGCAGTATTTT
few	TRBJ1-5	.	TRBV14	15	CASSQGTVPNQPQHF	TGTGCCAGCAGCCAAGGGACCGTCCCCAATCAGCCCCAGCATTTT
many	TRBJ2-1	.	TRBV10-3	15	CAISAGGTFYNEQFF	TGTGCCATCAGTGCCGGCGGGACCTTCTACAATGAGCAGTTCTTC
many	TRBJ1-6	.	TRBV27	12	CASSLQPSPLHF	TGTGCCAGCAGTCTTCAGCCTTCACCCCTCCACTTT
many	TRBJ1-1	.	TRBV6-6	11	CASSQLTEAFF	TGTGCCAGCAGCCAACTTACTGAAGCTTTCTTT
few	TRBJ2-7	TRBD2	TRBV5-6	15	CASSFLAGGPYEQYF	TGTGCCAGCAGCTTCCTAGCGGGAGGGCCCTACGAGCAGTACTTC
many	TRBJ2-3	.	TRBV3-1	13	CASSQELGDTQYF	TGTGCCAGCAGCCAAGAACTGGGAGATACGCAGTATTTT
many	TRBJ1-2	TRBD1	TRBV5-8	16	CASSLNGQGSYYGYTF	TGTGCCAGCAGCCTAAACGGACAGGGTTCTTACTATGGCTACACCTTC
few	TRBJ2-3	TRBD2	TRBV5-1	19	CASSLGGSVLAGEADTQYF	TGCGCCAGCAGCTTGGGAGGGTCTGTACTAGCGGGAGAAGCAGATACGCAGTATTTT
many	TRBJ2-1	.	TRBV15	19	CATSAGRSSRTSSYNEQFF	TGTGCCACCAGCGCCGGACGGTCTAGCCGAACAAGCTCCTACAATGAGCAGTTCTTC